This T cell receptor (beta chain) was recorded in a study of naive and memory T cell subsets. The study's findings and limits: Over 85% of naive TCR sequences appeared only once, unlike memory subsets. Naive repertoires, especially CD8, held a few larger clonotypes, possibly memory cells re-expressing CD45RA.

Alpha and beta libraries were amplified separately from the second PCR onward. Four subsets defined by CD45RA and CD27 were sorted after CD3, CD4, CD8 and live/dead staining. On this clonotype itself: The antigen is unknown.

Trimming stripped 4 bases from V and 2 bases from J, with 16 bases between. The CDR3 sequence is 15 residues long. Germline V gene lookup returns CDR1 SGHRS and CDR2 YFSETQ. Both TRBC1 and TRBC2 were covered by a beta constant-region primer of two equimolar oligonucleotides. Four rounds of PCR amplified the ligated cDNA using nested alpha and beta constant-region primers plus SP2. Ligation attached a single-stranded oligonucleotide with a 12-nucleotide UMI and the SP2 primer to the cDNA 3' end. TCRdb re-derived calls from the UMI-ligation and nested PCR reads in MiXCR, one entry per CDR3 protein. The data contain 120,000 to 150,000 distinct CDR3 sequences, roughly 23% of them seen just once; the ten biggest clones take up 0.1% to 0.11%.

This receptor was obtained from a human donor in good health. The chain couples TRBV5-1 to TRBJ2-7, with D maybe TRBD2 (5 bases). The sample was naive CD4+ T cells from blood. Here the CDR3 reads CASSRAGDVPYEQYF. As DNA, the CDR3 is TGCGCCAGCAGCCGCGCCGGGGATGTACCCTACGAGCAGTACTTC.